These T cell receptor beta chains were read from a single sample in a study of cytomegalovirus exposure and HLA in healthy donors. Measured with immunoSEQ multiplex PCR; TCRdb has only the in-frame clones, and not every one. In the table there are some 98,000 clones, about 80% of which are singletons. What was sequenced was PBMCs. The receptor source for this set is a man aged 40-49 years in good health and CMV-seronegative. The conserved cysteine and the conserved F or W are not part of the CDR3 here. Each record gives: V gene, CDR3 protein.

TRBV5-1,ASSVWGVGTEAF
TRBV11-3,ASSPGIAGDLGELF
TRBV4-1,ASLILRQGSGNIQY
TRBV5-6,ASSLWGRRSYNEQF
TRBV11-2,ASSVVQGGAYEQY
TRBV5-4,ASSPTGTNEKLF
TRBV5-1,ASSLGGSGLILNSYEQY
TRBV5-1,ASSLGRAGSDYEQY
TRBV27,ASSYQGATVSDTQY
TRBV28,ASSNSGGSYNEQF
TRBV7-9,ASSLVWGGATGEPQH
TRBV11-2,ASSLPTIFYTQY
TRBV6-5,ASRGTGLGGELF
TRBV28,ASRTSGSLNEQF
TRBV2,ASSSRGWGTEAF
TRBV19,ASSMRIQGRLYYGYT
TRBV28,ASSSLTVNTGELF
TRBV2,ASSKEQGHYGYT
TRBV23-1,ASSQFRRVQQY
TRBV5-1,ASRENDRAFEQY
TRBV7-6,ASSLNRQGAYEQY
TRBV19,ASSILNTGGSYT
TRBV9,ASSVVGRETQY
TRBV30,AWSGEGNQPQH
TRBV6-5,ASSYLDRPYEQY
TRBV7-8,ASSPQLAGTYEQY
TRBV7-9,ASSWKGEGTGLNEQY
TRBV6-1,ASITFPTSLDEQF
TRBV19,ASSSLTGDETQY
TRBV11-2,ASSLPSGRAGDNEQF
TRBV18,ASSPRGEETQY
TRBV4-2,ASSQEGTGGRSGANVLT
TRBV2,ASRADRGQYQPQH
TRBV28,ASSLRTLPRGNQPQH
TRBV7-2,ASSRSSGGSTDTQY
TRBV11-2,ASRPTGPAYEQY
TRBV7-9,ASSLSRDNEQF
TRBV4-3,ASSQDAWRETGELF
TRBV4-2,ASSQEGTGPAF
TRBV28,ASSSLRQGIARRNEKLF
TRBV4-3,ASSQDLGGSGELF
TRBV7-3,ASSLVSGDSYNEQF
TRBV19,ASSTMTGTSFKETQY
TRBV10-1,ASSEEVAGSYETQY
TRBV9,ASSESGSDPYEQY
TRBV18,ASSPHRDRGKYEQY
TRBV15,ATSRDLGGGYEQY
TRBV28,ASRTPGLGGETQY
TRBV28,ASSLIERGAF
TRBV11-2,ASSSNRRAGASGSPLH
TRBV18,ASSRTGADTQY
TRBV4-1,ASSQGGRRTEAF
TRBV29-1,SVVRDRGNTEAF
TRBV5-5,ASSLRAATANYGYT
TRBV28,ASSLFVSGTSGGAWETQY
TRBV5-1,ASSFSRQETQY
TRBV19,ASSKRQGQETQY
TRBV2,ASSGGEVQETQY
TRBV4-1,ASSQEGLAGADEQF
TRBV11-2,ASSPRLAGETQY